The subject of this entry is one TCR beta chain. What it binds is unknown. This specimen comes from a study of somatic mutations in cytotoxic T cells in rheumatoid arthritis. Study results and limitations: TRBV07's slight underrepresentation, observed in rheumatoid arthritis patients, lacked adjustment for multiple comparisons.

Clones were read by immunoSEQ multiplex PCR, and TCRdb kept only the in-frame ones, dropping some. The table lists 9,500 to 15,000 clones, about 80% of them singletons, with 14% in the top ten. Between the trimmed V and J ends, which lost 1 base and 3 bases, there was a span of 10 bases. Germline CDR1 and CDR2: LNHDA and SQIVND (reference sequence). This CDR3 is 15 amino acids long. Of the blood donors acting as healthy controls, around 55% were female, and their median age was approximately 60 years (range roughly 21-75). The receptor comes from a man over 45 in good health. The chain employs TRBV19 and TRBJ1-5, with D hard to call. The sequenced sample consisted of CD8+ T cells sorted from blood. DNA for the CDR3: TGTGCCAGTAGTATAGGAGCGGTCCTCAATCAGCCCCAGCATTTT. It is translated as CASSIGAVLNQPQHF.